This T cell receptor beta chain derives from a study of blood T cell repertoires in COVID-19. Background on the study: Spain, Italy and the United States supplied samples that represented acute and convalescent COVID-19. Sample material is recorded as cDNA or gDNA derived from T cells, B-cell-depleted T cells, or PBMCs.

Libraries were prepared by immunoSEQ multiplex PCR; TCRdb keeps only in-frame clonotypes and omits some of them. The table lists around 400,000 clones, about 90% of them singletons. It was during active infection that Seattle patients were enrolled and then longitudinally followed. This sequence was found in a woman aged 60-70 years with COVID-19, enrolled during active disease. The sequencing input was peripheral blood.

CDR3 sequence: CASTRSLREKLFF. The CDR3 DNA reads as TGTGCCAGCACAAGGTCATTGAGGGAAAAACTGTTTTTT. The chain carries TRBV28 and TRBJ1-4; D call uncertain. The germline V and J ends were trimmed by 7 bases and 8 bases, with 14 bases remaining between them. This CDR3 spans 13 amino acids. Germline lookup yields CDR1 MDHEN and CDR2 SYDVKM.